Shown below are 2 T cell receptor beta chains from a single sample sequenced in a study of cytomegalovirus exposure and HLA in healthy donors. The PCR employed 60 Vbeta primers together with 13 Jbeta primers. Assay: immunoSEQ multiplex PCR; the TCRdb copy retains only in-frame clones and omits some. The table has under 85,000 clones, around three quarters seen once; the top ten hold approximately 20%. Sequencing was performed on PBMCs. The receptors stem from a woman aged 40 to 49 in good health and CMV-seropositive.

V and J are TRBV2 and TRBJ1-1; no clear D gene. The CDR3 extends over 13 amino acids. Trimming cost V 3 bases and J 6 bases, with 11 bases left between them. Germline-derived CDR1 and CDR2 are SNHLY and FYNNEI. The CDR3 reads CASSESAWPEAFF. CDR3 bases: TGTGCCAGCAGTGAGTCCGCCTGGCCTGAAGCTTTCTTT.

The CDR3 nucleotides read TGTGCCAGCAGGATTCAGGGGTACTCTGGAAACACCATATATTTT. The encoded protein is CASRIQGYSGNTIYF. The V gene is TRBV6-5, the J gene TRBJ1-3; D possibly corresponds to TRBD1 (6 bases). CDR3 size: 15 residues. Germline assignment: CDR1 MNHEY and CDR2 SVGAGI. Trimming removed 6 bases from V and 0 bases from J, with 12 bases in between.